Only a few counts were recorded for the clone carrying this T cell receptor (beta chain). Its antigen is unknown. The source of the sample is a study of beta chain features in type 1 diabetes. Study observations and caveats: Within patients, naive, central memory and Treg TCRB repertoires seemed more similar than within healthy donors.

Germline-derived CDR1 and CDR2 are SGHTA and FQGNSA. This CDR3 has 19 residues. With 5 bases clipped from V and 5 bases from J, the junction kept 20 bases outside the gene matches. Every bit of the isolated RNA underwent reverse transcription, so sequencing read expressed TCRB transcripts. Naive, central memory and regulatory T cell samples came to a mean of around 3.5 million reads. Sequenced by immunoSEQ multiplex PCR; TCRdb stores in-frame clones only, minus some. The data show more than 110,000 clones, about 7% seen once. The chain links TRBV7-2 to TRBJ2-5, with 10 bases matching TRBD2. Sequences were obtained from central memory CD4+ T cells from blood. The sequence was obtained from a woman aged 30 to 39 in good health. CDR3 sequence reads: CASSQAGASGRGWDETQYF. The CDR3 DNA follows: TGTGCCAGCAGCCAGGCGGGGGCTAGCGGGAGAGGGTGGGATGAGACCCAGTACTTC.